One T cell receptor (beta chain) is described in this entry. The antigen remains undetermined. This sample is drawn from a study of T cell responses to AZD1222 COVID-19 vaccine. Study-wide points: Per reports, nearly half of all spike-specific TCRs target regions that are unmutated in variants. Vaccine-related CD4 TCRs covered spike, predominating at 160-218 and 743-854. Females made up more of the donors, who were largely white British, and clonal diversity may have come out too low.

The V and J ends lost 5 bases and 3 bases, in that order; junction bases with no gene match: 5. In germline, CDR1 is SGHNT, CDR2 YENEEA. This CDR3 has 15 amino acids. Assay: immunoSEQ multiplex PCR; the TCRdb copy retains only in-frame clones and omits some. Of some 120,000 clones listed, around 82% are singletons. The chain recombines TRBV11-3 with TRBJ2-3, with 10 bases identical to TRBD1. The clonotype was recovered from an adult in good health. The source was peripheral blood, collected on day 0 of AZD1222 vaccination. Written as DNA, the CDR3 is TGTGCCAGCAGCCCACGGACAGGGGGAACAGATACGCAGTATTTT. It translates to CASSPRTGGTDTQYF.